The 5 T cell receptor beta chains given below trace back to one sample, sequenced in a study of blood T cell repertoires in COVID-19. Sequencing was performed with immunoSEQ multiplex PCR; in TCRdb, only in-frame clones are kept and a portion is missing. The sample holds over 110,000 clones; 88% are singletons and the top ten take 25% to 30%. The sample comprised peripheral blood. Source of these receptors: a human donor in a cohort sampled during active COVID-19.

This rearrangement joins TRBV18 to TRBJ1-2; D call uncertain. Trimming removed 2 bases at V and 5 bases at J, with 18 bases between. CDR3 size: 16 residues. Germline lookup yields CDR1 KGHSH and CDR2 LQKENI. The CDR3 region is CASSPDQNTFGYGYTF. The CDR3 DNA sequence: TGTGCCAGCTCACCAGATCAGAATACTTTCGGGTATGGCTACACCTTC.

The chain couples TRBV5-1 to TRBJ2-3, with 8 nucleotides matching TRBD2. The germline CDR1 and CDR2 sequences are SGHRS and YFSETQ. There are 14 residues in the CDR3. Losses at the gene ends were 4 bases for V and 1 base for J; bases not matched to a gene: 2. The CDR3 here is CASSSGGGTDTQYF. As DNA, the CDR3 is TGCGCCAGCAGCAGCGGGGGAGGCACAGATACGCAGTATTTT.

The V and J genes are TRBV12-3 or TRBV12-4 and TRBJ2-2, with TRBD1 as a possible D gene (5 bases). CDR3 length equals 13 residues. The CDR3 DNA is TGTGCGGTCTGGGGCTCCAACACCGGGGAGCTGTTTTTT. Amino acid sequence: CAVWGSNTGELFF.

The chain employs TRBV7-2 and TRBJ2-3, with 13 bases aligning to TRBD2. This CDR3 region has 17 residues. Germline CDR1 and CDR2: SGHTA and FQGNSA. V was clipped by 4 bases and J by 7 bases; unmatched bases: 11. Here the CDR3 reads CASSYPGLAGNSNTQYF. CDR3 bases: TGTGCCAGCAGCTACCCGGGACTAGCGGGGAACTCTAATACGCAGTATTTT. The variable domain in full, completed from reference TRBV7-2 and TRBJ2-3, reads GAGVSQSPSNKVTEKGKDVELRCDPISGHTALYWYRQSLGQGLEFLIYFQGNSAPDKSGLPSDRFSAERTGGSVSTLTIQRTQQEDSAVYLCASSYPGLAGNSNTQYFGPGTRLTVL.

J is TRBJ2-7 and V is TRBV4-2, with D hard to call. Per the germline V gene, CDR1 is LGHNA and CDR2 is YNFKEQ. V was trimmed by 0 bases and J by 0 bases, leaving 6 bases between them. This CDR3 is 14 amino acids long. CDR3 in amino acids: CASSQDLSSYEQYF. The CDR3 nucleotides read TGTGCCAGCAGCCAAGACCTAAGCTCCTACGAGCAGTACTTC.